The 3 T cell receptor beta chains below come from one sample, sequenced in a study of shared clonotypes between healthy human individuals. The repertoire was sequenced with immunoSEQ multiplex PCR; TCRdb's copy has only in-frame clones and lacks some. The sample has about 2.3 million clones, roughly 90% seen once. Sequenced input: naive CD4+ T cells from PBMCs. Subset noted: CD45RA+ positively selected. These receptors originate from a man aged 18 to 35 in good health. Some clones in this sample may be carry-over from other donors' samples.

This clone was counted between two and nine times. The rearrangement links TRBV19 to TRBJ1-1; weak D call: TRBD1 (5 bases). Trimming stripped 6 bases from V and 4 bases from J, with 12 bases between. The CDR3 length is 13 residues. From germline, CDR1 is LNHDA and CDR2 SQIVND (reference sequence). The CDR3 region has the DNA TGTGCCAGTAGCCCTAGCGGGGGCACTGAAGCTTTCTTT. Residues: CASSPSGGTEAFF.

This chain uses TRBV5-1 with TRBJ1-4; no clear D. The V gene lost 5 bases and the J gene lost 4 bases, with 6 bases spanning the gap. This CDR3 spans 12 amino acids. CDR1 SGHRS and CDR2 YFSETQ come from the germline V gene. DNA of the CDR3: TGCGCCAGCAGGATGGGTAATGAAAAACTGTTTTTT. Residues: CASRMGNEKLFF.

The chain combines TRBV21-1 with TRBJ2-5. TRBV21-1 is annotated as a pseudogene. The CDR3 has 13 amino acids. The CDR3 loop reads CASSARDLRAQYF. The CDR3 nucleotides read TGTGCCAGCAGCGCCCGGGACCTAAGGGCCCAGTACTTC.